In its sample, the clone carrying this T cell receptor (beta chain) was seen a few times. The sample belongs to a study of T-cell reconstitution after alpha-beta-depleted transplantation in children. Unique molecular identifiers were built into the TCRbeta library. TCRdb called the PCR reads again in MiXCR, with one record for every CDR3 protein. The data hold about 540,000 distinct CDR3 sequences, with about 18% observed a single time. The CDR3 totals 16 residues. The V end was cut by 0 bases, the J end by 0 bases, with 11 bases between. Germline values: CDR1 WNHNN, CDR2 SYGVQD (reference sequence). The sequences come from PBMCs from the stem cell graft donor, collected from the stem cell graft. V and J are TRBV10-1 and TRBJ2-5; the D gene is possibly TRBD1 (6 bases). The receptor's source is a human donor who donated a stem cell graft to a child with acute lymphoblastic leukemia. In DNA form, the CDR3 reads TGCGCCAGCAGTGAGTCGCAGGGGCCGTACCAAGAGACCCAGTACTTC. Protein: CASSESQGPYQETQYF.